This TCR beta chain was found in a study of blood T cell repertoires in COVID-19. Across the whole study: Collection of acute and convalescent COVID-19 samples took place in the United States, Italy and Spain. PBMCs, B-cell-depleted T cells, or T cells provided the cDNA or gDNA that made up the material.

CDR1 is WSHSY and CDR2 is SAAADI in the germline V gene. V lost 3 bases to trimming and J lost 4 bases; unmatched junction nucleotides: 9. CDR3 length: 16 amino acids. In the original analysis: The authors estimated nucleated cell counts from reference gene primer amplification. Repertoires were generated with immunoSEQ multiplex PCR, while TCRdb's copy carries only in-frame clones and drops some. The V and J calls and clone size were taken over from that table, and D and trimming were inferred from the DNA. This sample has 150,000 to 200,000 clones, with about 86% found just once. Sequenced: peripheral blood. This receptor was taken from a woman older than 75 in a cohort sampled during active or convalescent COVID-19. The chain uses TRBV10-2 and TRBJ1-2, with TRBD1 identical over 9 bases. The CDR3 loop is CASSDQGQGGSYGYTF. In DNA, the CDR3 is TGCGCCAGCAGTGACCAGGGACAGGGAGGGTCCTATGGCTACACCTTC.